The rows below give T cell receptor beta chains drawn from one sample of a study of control samples from healthy donors and cancer patients. TCRdb keeps only in-frame clones here, not all; method: immunoSEQ multiplex PCR. The table records approximately 89,000 clones, approximately 86% of them present only once. The sequencing input was blood. The source of these receptors is a man aged 30 to 45 in good health. CDR3s include the opening cysteine and the closing phenylalanine or tryptophan. The D gene is left open where the match is weak. Clone size is given for some rows only: seen once, a few or many times, or a class if the clone is expanded.

clone_size	d_call	j_call	v_call	cdr3_nt	cdr3_aa
NA	NA	TRBJ1-1	TRBV2	TGTGCCAGCAGTGATGGGGGGGGCAGCGGAACTGAAGCTTTCTTT	CASSDGGGSGTEAFF
NA	NA	TRBJ2-3	TRBV2	TGTGCCAGCAGTACTGGACAACCCGCGGATACGCAGTATTTT	CASSTGQPADTQYF
NA	NA	TRBJ2-5	TRBV12-3/TRBV12-4	TGTGCCAGCAGTCGTACAGAGGTGGAGACCCAGTACTTC	CASSRTEVETQYF
NA	NA	TRBJ2-7	TRBV6-1	TGTGCCAGCAGTGAGACAGATTCCTACGAGCAGTACTTC	CASSETDSYEQYF
many	NA	TRBJ2-1	TRBV6-5	TGTGCCAGCGGTTCGGGGGAGCCTGTTGAGCAGTTCTTC	CASGSGEPVEQFF
NA	TRBD2	TRBJ2-1	TRBV11-3	TGTGCCAGCAGCTCGGGGGGGGCCATGGATGAGCAGTTCTTC	CASSSGGAMDEQFF
NA	TRBD2	TRBJ2-1	TRBV24-1	TGTGCCACCAGTGGCGACGGGGGGGAGCAGTTCTTC	CATSGDGGEQFF
NA	NA	TRBJ1-1	TRBV10-2	TGCGCCAGCAGTGCCGGCGGAAGGAACACTGAAGCTTTCTTT	CASSAGGRNTEAFF
NA	NA	TRBJ2-7	TRBV18	TGTGCCAGCTCACCCCGAGGGGGTTTGCAGTACTTC	CASSPRGGLQYF
NA	TRBD2	TRBJ2-5	TRBV4-2	TGTGCCAGCAGCCAAGACAGCGGGGGGGGTGCGGAGACCCAGTACTTC	CASSQDSGGGAETQYF
NA	NA	TRBJ2-1	TRBV7-9	TGTGCCAGCAGCTTAGGTACGGGAGCCCCCTCCTACAATGAGCAGTTCTTC	CASSLGTGAPSYNEQFF
NA	TRBD1	TRBJ1-4	TRBV2	TGTGCCAGCCCTGGACAGGGGAAACTGTTTTTT	CASPGQGKLFF
once	NA	TRBJ2-6	TRBV29-1	TGCAGCGTCCTAATATCTGGGGCCAACGTCCTGACTTTC	CSVLISGANVLTF
NA	NA	TRBJ1-6	TRBV6-5	TGTGCCAGCAGCTTAACCCGGGATAATTCACCCCTCCACTTT	CASSLTRDNSPLHF
NA	NA	TRBJ2-5	TRBV18	TGTGCCAGCTCACCAGACAGACAAGAGACCCAGTACTTC	CASSPDRQETQYF
NA	NA	TRBJ2-5	TRBV18	TGTGCCAGCTCACCAACCGGGTACCAAGGGGAGACCCAGTACTTC	CASSPTGYQGETQYF
NA	TRBD1	TRBJ2-3	TRBV4-1	TGCGCCAGCAGCCAAGGACAGGGGAGCACAGATACGCAGTATTTT	CASSQGQGSTDTQYF
NA	TRBD1	TRBJ1-5	TRBV5-1	TGCGCCAGCAGCCCTACAGGGGGCCGTCAGCCCCAGCATTTT	CASSPTGGRQPQHF
NA	NA	TRBJ1-6	TRBV4-1	TGCGCCAGCAGCCAACTGCGAGGCCTTAATTCACCCCTCCACTTT	CASSQLRGLNSPLHF
NA	NA	TRBJ1-1	TRBV11-3	TGTGCCAGCAGCTCCACAGGGTCGACCGGCACTGAAGCTTTCTTT	CASSSTGSTGTEAFF
NA	NA	TRBJ2-4	TRBV6-5	TGTGCCAGCAGTTACTCGCCAGGGGTAGCCAAAAACATTCAGTACTTC	CASSYSPGVAKNIQYF
NA	TRBD1	TRBJ1-4	TRBV2	TGTGCCAGCACCGAGACAGGGAATGAAAAACTGTTTTTT	CASTETGNEKLFF
NA	NA	TRBJ1-1	TRBV4-1	TGCGCCAGCAGCCAAGCTATGTCTCAGAACACTGAAGCTTTCTTT	CASSQAMSQNTEAFF
NA	NA	TRBJ1-2	TRBV21-1	TGTGCCAGCAGCCACAGTAGGGTAACAGGGCAAGCCTATGGCTACACCTTC	CASSHSRVTGQAYGYTF
NA	TRBD2	TRBJ2-3	TRBV7-2	TGTGCCAGCAGCTTAGCGGGGAGCGGGGGGAGCACAGATACGCAGTATTTT	CASSLAGSGGSTDTQYF
NA	NA	TRBJ2-3	TRBV12-3/TRBV12-4	TGTGCCAGCAGTCGGGTGCGCACAGATACGCAGTATTTT	CASSRVRTDTQYF
NA	NA	TRBJ2-2	TRBV4-2	TGTGCCAGCAGCCAAGAGACGGCCGGGGAGCTGTTTTTT	CASSQETAGELFF
once	TRBD1	TRBJ1-2	TRBV4-1	TGCGCCAGCAGCCACCCCGCAGGGGGAGAAGGCTATGGCTACACCTTC	CASSHPAGGEGYGYTF
NA	TRBD1	TRBJ2-2	TRBV25-1	TGTGCCAGCAGTCCTACAGGGGCGGCCGGGGAGCTGTTTTTT	CASSPTGAAGELFF
NA	NA	TRBJ2-5	TRBV2	TGTGCCAGCAGTGTCAAGGAGACCCAGTACTTC	CASSVKETQYF
NA	NA	TRBJ1-6	TRBV10-3	TGTGCCATTAGGTTCGGGGACTCCTATAATTCACCCCTCCACTTT	CAIRFGDSYNSPLHF
NA	NA	TRBJ2-2	TRBV5-1	TGCGCCAGCAGCCCGGATACAGGGATCACCGGGGAGCTGTTTTTT	CASSPDTGITGELFF
NA	NA	TRBJ2-1	TRBV3-1/TRBV3-2	TGTGCCAGCAGCCGGTCAGCCCCACGGGGGCCCGTCTACAATGAGCAGTTCTTC	CASSRSAPRGPVYNEQFF
NA	TRBD2	TRBJ2-2	TRBV6-5	TGTGCCAGAGCGGGGGGCACGAACACCGGGGAGCTGTTTTTT	CARAGGTNTGELFF
NA	NA	TRBJ1-2	TRBV5-8	TGTGCCAGCAGTAAGGACTATGGCTACACCTTC	CASSKDYGYTF
once	NA	TRBJ1-5	TRBV19	TGTGCCAGTAGCCCACGGCGAGGTCTGGGGGATCAGCCCCAGCATTTT	CASSPRRGLGDQPQHF
NA	NA	TRBJ1-6	TRBV6-5	TGTGCCAGCAGCGGTGGTTCCTATAATTCACCCCTCCACTTT	CASSGGSYNSPLHF
NA	TRBD1	TRBJ2-2	TRBV5-1	TGCGCCAGCAGCTTGGCGGCCCTCAGGGGGACCGGGGAGCTGTTTTTT	CASSLAALRGTGELFF
NA	TRBD1	TRBJ2-2	TRBV7-3	TGTGCCAGCAGCCTTGTCGGGACAGGGTACCCCGGGGAGCTGTTTTTT	CASSLVGTGYPGELFF
NA	NA	TRBJ2-3	TRBV2	TGTGCCAGCCTTCGAGACTCGGATAGAGGGGCCGATACGCAGTATTTT	CASLRDSDRGADTQYF
NA	TRBD2	TRBJ2-5	TRBV3-1/TRBV3-2	TGTGCCAGCAGCCAACGCGGGGGGGCCTCAGGGACCCAGTACTTC	CASSQRGGASGTQYF
NA	NA	TRBJ1-3	TRBV11-2	TGTGCCAGCAGCTCATCCAATGGAAACACCATATATTTT	CASSSSNGNTIYF
NA	TRBD1	TRBJ1-2	TRBV7-9	TGTGCCAGCAGCAGACAGGGCTTTCTTCATGGCTACACCTTC	CASSRQGFLHGYTF
NA	NA	TRBJ2-5	TRBV11-2	TGTGCCAGCAGCTTGGGCGGGGGCCGGGGGGAGACCCAGTACTTC	CASSLGGGRGETQYF
NA	NA	TRBJ1-1	TRBV6-5	TGTGCCAGCAGTTACTCGGGCGGTACCACTGAAGCTTTCTTT	CASSYSGGTTEAFF
NA	NA	TRBJ1-2	TRBV19	TGTGCCACCAGATCGGGGTATGGCTACACCTTC	CATRSGYGYTF
NA	NA	TRBJ1-1	TRBV7-8	TGTGCCAGCAGCTCTAACCGACAGAAGAACACTGAAGCTTTCTTT	CASSSNRQKNTEAFF
once	NA	TRBJ2-2	TRBV5-1	TGCGCCAGCAGCTTGGAAGTCCTCGCGAACACCGGGGAGCTGTTTTTT	CASSLEVLANTGELFF
NA	NA	TRBJ1-2	TRBV24-1	TGTGCCACCAGTGACCTTGACTATGGCTACACCTTC	CATSDLDYGYTF
NA	TRBD2	TRBJ2-5	TRBV18	TGTGCCAGCTCACCACCGAGGCCGGGGGGGCCGGAGACCCAGTACTTC	CASSPPRPGGPETQYF
NA	TRBD2	TRBJ2-3	TRBV3-1/TRBV3-2	TGTGCCAGCAGCCTTCTGCGGGGGGGCGGGACAGATACGCAGTATTTT	CASSLLRGGGTDTQYF
NA	TRBD1	TRBJ1-3	TRBV7-9	TGTGCCAGCAGCTTGCAGGGGGCCTTTGGAAACACCATATATTTT	CASSLQGAFGNTIYF
few	NA	TRBJ2-3	TRBV5-4	TGTGCCAGCAGCTTGGAGGACGCGGCGCAGTATTTT	CASSLEDAAQYF
NA	TRBD2	TRBJ2-3	TRBV7-2	TGTGCCAGCAGCTTAGCTAGCGGGGGGGGCACAGATACGCAGTATTTT	CASSLASGGGTDTQYF
NA	NA	TRBJ1-1	TRBV30	TGTGCCTGGAGTCGGGCCTCGAACACTGAAGCTTTCTTT	CAWSRASNTEAFF